Listed below are T cell receptor beta chains from one sample, sequenced in a study of CD8+ T cells in alopecia areata. The protocol was immunoSEQ multiplex PCR, while the TCRdb copy is restricted to in-frame clones and leaves out a portion. This sample has roughly 180,000 clones; roughly 46% occur once, and the top ten carry roughly 9.1%. The sequences come from CD8+ T cells sorted from blood, collected at roughly week 53, from a patient treated with tofacitinib. The receptors were sampled from a human donor with alopecia areata. Both conserved end residues are part of each CDR3. Fields, in order: D gene, J gene, clone size, V gene, CDR3 DNA, CDR3 protein. A D gene is named only where the DNA matches it firmly. Not every row has a clone size; where given, it reads once, few, many or a size class.

d_gene: TRBD1
j_gene: TRBJ1-5
abundance: .
v_gene: TRBV4-1
CDR3nt: TGCGCCAGCAGCCCCCTCTGGGGGACAGACAATCAGCCCCAGCATTTT
CDR3aa: CASSPLWGTDNQPQHF

d_gene: TRBD2
j_gene: TRBJ2-7
abundance: .
v_gene: TRBV18
CDR3nt: TGTGCCAGCTCGCCAGAGCGGGGGAACTCCTACGAGCAGTACTTC
CDR3aa: CASSPERGNSYEQYF

d_gene: .
j_gene: TRBJ2-7
abundance: few
v_gene: TRBV11-2
CDR3nt: TGTGCCAGCACCATCAGTGGGGGCACAGGCTCCTACGAGCAGTACTTC
CDR3aa: CASTISGGTGSYEQYF

d_gene: TRBD1
j_gene: TRBJ2-2
abundance: .
v_gene: TRBV5-6
CDR3nt: TGTGCCAGCAGCTTGCTGAACAGGGGTTACACCGGGGAGCTGTTTTTT
CDR3aa: CASSLLNRGYTGELFF

d_gene: .
j_gene: TRBJ1-1
abundance: few
v_gene: TRBV30
CDR3nt: TGTGCCTGGAGCTCGATCGGGCCGGCTTTCTTT
CDR3aa: CAWSSIGPAFF

d_gene: .
j_gene: TRBJ1-3
abundance: .
v_gene: TRBV9
CDR3nt: TGTGCCAGCAGCGTAGGCAACTCCAGAAACTCTGGAAACACCATATATTTT
CDR3aa: CASSVGNSRNSGNTIYF

d_gene: TRBD1
j_gene: TRBJ2-7
abundance: .
v_gene: TRBV5-6
CDR3nt: TGTGCCAGCAGCTTCCCTACAGGGGGCTACGAGCAGTACTTC
CDR3aa: CASSFPTGGYEQYF

d_gene: .
j_gene: TRBJ2-1
abundance: .
v_gene: TRBV30
CDR3nt: TGTGCCTTTCAAAGCGCCCCTCCCTCCTACAATGAGCAGTTCTTC
CDR3aa: CAFQSAPPSYNEQFF

d_gene: .
j_gene: TRBJ2-2
abundance: .
v_gene: TRBV6-5
CDR3nt: TGTGCCAGCAGTTACGGCCCGAACACCGGGGAGCTGTTTTTT
CDR3aa: CASSYGPNTGELFF

d_gene: .
j_gene: TRBJ1-2
abundance: .
v_gene: TRBV7-2
CDR3nt: TGTGCCAGCAGCTTAGCGCTGCGGAGCTACACCTTC
CDR3aa: CASSLALRSYTF

d_gene: .
j_gene: TRBJ1-2
abundance: .
v_gene: TRBV5-4
CDR3nt: TGTGCCAGCAGCTCCGAGACCTATAGACTATATGGCTACACCTTC
CDR3aa: CASSSETYRLYGYTF

d_gene: .
j_gene: TRBJ1-1
abundance: .
v_gene: TRBV5-1
CDR3nt: TGCGCCAGCAGCTTGGCCCGGGGAAGCACTGAAGCTTTCTTT
CDR3aa: CASSLARGSTEAFF

d_gene: .
j_gene: TRBJ1-4
abundance: .
v_gene: TRBV13
CDR3nt: TGTGCCAGCAGTATTAGGGGGGCCTTTAATGAAAAACTGTTTTTT
CDR3aa: CASSIRGAFNEKLFF

d_gene: TRBD2
j_gene: TRBJ2-1
abundance: few
v_gene: TRBV6-5
CDR3nt: TGTGCCAGCAGTGACGGACTAGCGGGCAATGAGCAGTTCTTC
CDR3aa: CASSDGLAGNEQFF

d_gene: .
j_gene: TRBJ2-1
abundance: few
v_gene: TRBV2
CDR3nt: TGTGCCAGCAGTGAGGGAGGCAATGAGCAGTTCTTC
CDR3aa: CASSEGGNEQFF

d_gene: .
j_gene: TRBJ1-2
abundance: few
v_gene: TRBV19
CDR3nt: TGTGCCAGTAGAGATCCTTCTGTGGGACACTATGGCTACACCTTC
CDR3aa: CASRDPSVGHYGYTF

d_gene: .
j_gene: TRBJ2-3
abundance: few
v_gene: TRBV10-3
CDR3nt: TGTGCCATCAGTGACCGGGGTTCGGATACGCAGTATTTT
CDR3aa: CAISDRGSDTQYF

d_gene: TRBD1
j_gene: TRBJ1-5
abundance: .
v_gene: TRBV19
CDR3nt: TGTGCCAGTAGTGTGGACAGGGTTGGCAATCAGCCCCAGCATTTT
CDR3aa: CASSVDRVGNQPQHF

d_gene: TRBD1
j_gene: TRBJ1-2
abundance: .
v_gene: TRBV2
CDR3nt: TGTGCCAGCTCCTTAGACAGGGGGCGACCAATTAACTATGGCTACACCTTC
CDR3aa: CASSLDRGRPINYGYTF

d_gene: .
j_gene: TRBJ2-7
abundance: few
v_gene: TRBV14
CDR3nt: TGTGCCAGCAGCCAAGAGCCTTCCTGGTGGGGCGAGCAGTACTTC
CDR3aa: CASSQEPSWWGEQYF

d_gene: .
j_gene: TRBJ2-7
abundance: once
v_gene: TRBV5-1
CDR3nt: TGCGCCAGCAGCTTCCTCGGGGGAACCTCCTACGAGCAGTACTTC
CDR3aa: CASSFLGGTSYEQYF

d_gene: TRBD2
j_gene: TRBJ2-1
abundance: .
v_gene: TRBV7-9
CDR3nt: TGTGCCAGCAGCTTATTAGCGGGGGGGCCACGAGTCCTTTACAATGAGCAGTTCTTC
CDR3aa: CASSLLAGGPRVLYNEQFF

d_gene: .
j_gene: TRBJ2-2
abundance: .
v_gene: TRBV9
CDR3nt: TGTGCCAGCAGCGTAGTGGGTGGGGAGCTGTTTTTT
CDR3aa: CASSVVGGELFF

d_gene: .
j_gene: TRBJ2-1
abundance: .
v_gene: TRBV13
CDR3nt: TGTGCCAGCAGCCTACGACTGGAAATGAGAAATGAGCAGTTCTTC
CDR3aa: CASSLRLEMRNEQFF

d_gene: TRBD1
j_gene: TRBJ1-2
abundance: .
v_gene: TRBV30
CDR3nt: TGTGCCTGGAGCCCAGGGACAGGGCATTTCCTTACCTTC
CDR3aa: CAWSPGTGHFLTF

d_gene: .
j_gene: TRBJ2-5
abundance: .
v_gene: TRBV5-1
CDR3nt: TGCGCCAGCAGCTTGTCCCAGGGGTCGCAAGAGACCCAGTACTTC
CDR3aa: CASSLSQGSQETQYF

d_gene: TRBD2
j_gene: TRBJ2-1
abundance: .
v_gene: TRBV11-2
CDR3nt: TGTGCCAGCAGCTTAGATAAGGGACTAGTGACCTACAATGAGCAGTTCTTC
CDR3aa: CASSLDKGLVTYNEQFF

d_gene: .
j_gene: TRBJ1-5
abundance: once
v_gene: TRBV27
CDR3nt: TGTGCCAGCAGTTTATCGAGGGTGCCTCAGCCCCAGCATTTT
CDR3aa: CASSLSRVPQPQHF

d_gene: .
j_gene: TRBJ1-4
abundance: .
v_gene: TRBV7-9
CDR3nt: TGTGCCAGCAGCTTAGACGGCAGTCATAATGAAAAACTGTTTTTT
CDR3aa: CASSLDGSHNEKLFF

d_gene: TRBD1
j_gene: TRBJ2-2
abundance: .
v_gene: TRBV15
CDR3nt: TGTGCCACCAGCCTCTCTCCTGGGACAGCCCTGAACACCGGGGAGCTGTTTTTT
CDR3aa: CATSLSPGTALNTGELFF

d_gene: .
j_gene: TRBJ2-7
abundance: .
v_gene: TRBV11-1
CDR3nt: TGTGCCAGCAGGGAGGTACAGGGCTCCTACGAGCAGTACTTC
CDR3aa: CASREVQGSYEQYF

d_gene: TRBD1
j_gene: TRBJ2-7
abundance: once
v_gene: TRBV5-6
CDR3nt: TGTGCCAGCAGCTTTACTCGGGGACAGGGTTACGAGCAGTACTTC
CDR3aa: CASSFTRGQGYEQYF

d_gene: .
j_gene: TRBJ2-5
abundance: .
v_gene: TRBV7-9
CDR3nt: TGTGCCAGCAGCCCAGCTCCGGCACAGCAAGAGACCCAGTACTTC
CDR3aa: CASSPAPAQQETQYF

d_gene: TRBD2
j_gene: TRBJ2-7
abundance: .
v_gene: TRBV15
CDR3nt: TGTGCCACCAGCAGAGGGGGAAGCGGGGGGGACGAGCAGTACTTC
CDR3aa: CATSRGGSGGDEQYF

d_gene: .
j_gene: TRBJ2-7
abundance: .
v_gene: TRBV5-1
CDR3nt: TGCGCCAGCAGCTTAAGGACCCAACCTGCCGAGCAGTACTTC
CDR3aa: CASSLRTQPAEQYF

d_gene: .
j_gene: TRBJ2-3
abundance: few
v_gene: TRBV6-6
CDR3nt: TGTGCCAGCAGTTATTCGGGGACAGATACGCAGTATTTT
CDR3aa: CASSYSGTDTQYF

d_gene: .
j_gene: TRBJ2-6
abundance: .
v_gene: TRBV7-9
CDR3nt: TGTGCCAGCAGCCCGGGCAGGGCAGGCGGTGGGGCCAACGTCCTGACTTTC
CDR3aa: CASSPGRAGGGANVLTF

d_gene: TRBD2
j_gene: TRBJ2-5
abundance: .
v_gene: TRBV15
CDR3nt: TGTGCCACCAGCAGAGCGAGCGGGGACCCTGGGGAGACCCAGTACTTC
CDR3aa: CATSRASGDPGETQYF

d_gene: .
j_gene: TRBJ1-5
abundance: .
v_gene: TRBV12-5
CDR3nt: TGTGCTAGTGGTTTGACCCGAGAATATCGACAGAGGGTTCAGCCCCAGCATTTT
CDR3aa: CASGLTREYRQRVQPQHF

d_gene: .
j_gene: TRBJ2-5
abundance: .
v_gene: TRBV27
CDR3nt: TGTGCCAGCAGTTTAGAACCCCGCGCGGGGACCCAGTACTTC
CDR3aa: CASSLEPRAGTQYF

d_gene: .
j_gene: TRBJ2-1
abundance: .
v_gene: TRBV10-2
CDR3nt: TGCGCCAGCAGTGTGGCCTACAATGAGCAGTTCTTC
CDR3aa: CASSVAYNEQFF

d_gene: .
j_gene: TRBJ2-7
abundance: few
v_gene: TRBV5-1
CDR3nt: TGCGCCAGCAGGTCAGGGAACGGAGAGGACGAGCAGTACTTC
CDR3aa: CASRSGNGEDEQYF

d_gene: TRBD1
j_gene: TRBJ1-2
abundance: few
v_gene: TRBV19
CDR3nt: TGTGCCAGTAGACTATCCGGGACAGGGACGTTCTATGGCTACACCTTC
CDR3aa: CASRLSGTGTFYGYTF